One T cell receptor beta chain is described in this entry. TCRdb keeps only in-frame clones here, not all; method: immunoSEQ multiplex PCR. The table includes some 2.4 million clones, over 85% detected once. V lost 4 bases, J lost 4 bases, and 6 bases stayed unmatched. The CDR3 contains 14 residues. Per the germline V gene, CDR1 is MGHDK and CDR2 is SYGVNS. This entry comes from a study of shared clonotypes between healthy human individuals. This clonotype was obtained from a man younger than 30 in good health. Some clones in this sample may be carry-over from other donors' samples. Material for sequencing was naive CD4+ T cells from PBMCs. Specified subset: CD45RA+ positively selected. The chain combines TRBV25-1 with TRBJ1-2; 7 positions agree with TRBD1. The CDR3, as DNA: TGTGCCAGCAGTGGCGGACAGGCGATCTATGGCTACACCTTC. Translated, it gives CASSGGQAIYGYTF.